Sequencing of this TCR beta chain was carried out in a study of blood T cell repertoires in COVID-19. Study-wide context: Acute-phase and convalescent COVID-19 samples originated in the United States, Italy and Spain. Sources were T cells, B-cell-depleted T cells, or PBMCs; the material itself was cDNA or gDNA.

The J segment lost 3 bases and the V segment lost 4 bases, leaving 9 bases of the junction unmatched. There are 16 residues in the CDR3. Germline CDR1 reads LNHDA; CDR2 reads SQIVND (reference sequence). Clones were read by immunoSEQ multiplex PCR, and TCRdb kept only the in-frame ones, dropping some. The table has fewer than 200,000 clones, roughly 91% seen once; the top ten hold 5% to 6.5%. This TCR derives from a man in his forties with active or convalescent COVID-19. Sequenced sample: peripheral blood. The gene calls are TRBV19 and TRBJ1-5; 7 bases are shared with TRBD1. CDR3 DNA: TGTGCCAGTAGTAAACCTTGGACAGGAGACAATCAGCCCCAGCATTTT. The encoded protein is CASSKPWTGDNQPQHF.